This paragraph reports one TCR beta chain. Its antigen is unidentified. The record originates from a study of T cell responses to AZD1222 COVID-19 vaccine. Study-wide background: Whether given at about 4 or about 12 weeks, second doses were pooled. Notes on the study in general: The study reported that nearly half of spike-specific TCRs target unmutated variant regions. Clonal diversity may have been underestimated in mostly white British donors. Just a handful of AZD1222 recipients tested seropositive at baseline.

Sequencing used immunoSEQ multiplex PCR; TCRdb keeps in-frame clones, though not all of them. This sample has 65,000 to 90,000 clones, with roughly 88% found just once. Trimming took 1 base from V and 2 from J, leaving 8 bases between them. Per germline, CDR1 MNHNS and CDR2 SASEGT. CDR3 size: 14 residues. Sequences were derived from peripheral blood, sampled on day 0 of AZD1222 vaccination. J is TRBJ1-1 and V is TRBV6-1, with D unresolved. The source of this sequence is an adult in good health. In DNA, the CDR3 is TGTGCCAGCAGTGAAGATCGGCCAAACACTGAAGCTTTCTTT. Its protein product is CASSEDRPNTEAFF.